This T cell receptor beta chain was captured in a study of cytomegalovirus exposure and HLA in healthy donors. Study-wide findings and caveats: Presence/absence analysis assumed near-uniform sequencing depth across donors. The classifier reportedly diagnosed cytomegalovirus status with high sensitivity and specificity.

The CDR3 consists of 16 residues. Germline V lookup: CDR1 MNHEY, CDR2 SMNVEV (reference sequence). V shed 3 bases, J shed 9 bases, and the junction held 13 bases outside the gene matches. At sampling all donors were nominally healthy, likely with unrecorded immune exposures. Comment on this clone: Its antigen is undetermined.

This PCR relied on a set of 60 Vbeta primers and 13 Jbeta primers. Method: immunoSEQ multiplex PCR; TCRdb's copy keeps in-frame clones and lacks some. The data contain approximately 100,000 clones, around 75% of them singletons. The TCR was taken from a male donor in good health and CMV-seropositive. Sequenced input: PBMCs. The V and J genes are TRBV27 and TRBJ2-5; 10 bases are shared with TRBD2. The CDR3 is CASSFGGTSVGRAQYF. The DNA for the CDR3 is TGTGCCAGCAGTTTCGGCGGGACTAGCGTTGGTCGGGCCCAGTACTTC.